This T cell receptor (beta chain) was identified during a study of cytomegalovirus exposure and HLA in healthy donors. Study-wide points: It was likely that a cluster of highly shared sequence variants was a sequencing artifact.

A note on this clone: Its target is not known.

The PCR had 60 Vbeta and 13 Jbeta primers. The authors' processing: In a later analysis, the count reached 74 million or so unique TCR beta chains, with roughly 12 million shared. The repertoire was sequenced with immunoSEQ multiplex PCR; TCRdb's copy has only in-frame clones and lacks some. D and trimming come from the DNA, and the V and J calls and clone size come from that table. Here the sample spans about 100,000 clones, about three quarters being singletons. Germline V gene lookup returns CDR1 LGHNA and CDR2 YNFKEQ. Trimming removed 1 base at V and 3 bases at J, with 8 bases between. The CDR3 sequence is 14 residues long.

This TCR came from a man under 40 in good health and CMV-seronegative. The sample taken for sequencing was PBMCs. V and J are TRBV4-2 and TRBJ2-3, with a possible D match to TRBD2 (6 bases). This chain's CDR3 is CASSQVGGTDTQYF. The DNA of the CDR3 is TGTGCCAGCAGCCAAGTGGGGGGAACAGATACGCAGTATTTT.